This T cell receptor beta chain was captured in a study of blood T cell repertoires in COVID-19. Here immunoSEQ multiplex PCR was the method, and the copy in TCRdb shows in-frame clones only, minus some. The table lists about 270,000 clones, around 89% of them singletons. Trimming took 6 bases from V and 3 from J, leaving 14 bases between them. CDR3 length: 14 residues. From germline, CDR1 is SNHLY and CDR2 FYNNEI. J is TRBJ1-1 and V is TRBV2; D is ambiguous. The sequencing sample was made of PBMCs or T cells enriched from blood (not recorded which). The sequence was collected from a young woman who had recovered from COVID-19. The CDR3, as DNA: TGTGCCAGCAGCGCCTCCATTGGGCACACTGAAGCTTTCTTT. Amino acid sequence: CASSASIGHTEAFF. The entire variable domain, with the rest obtained from reference TRBV2 and TRBJ1-1, is as follows: EPEVTQTPSHQVTQMGQEVILRCVPISNHLYFYWYRQILGQKVEFLVSFYNNEISEKSEIFDDQFSVERPDGSNFTLKIRSTKLEDSAMYFCASSASIGHTEAFFGQGTRLTVV.